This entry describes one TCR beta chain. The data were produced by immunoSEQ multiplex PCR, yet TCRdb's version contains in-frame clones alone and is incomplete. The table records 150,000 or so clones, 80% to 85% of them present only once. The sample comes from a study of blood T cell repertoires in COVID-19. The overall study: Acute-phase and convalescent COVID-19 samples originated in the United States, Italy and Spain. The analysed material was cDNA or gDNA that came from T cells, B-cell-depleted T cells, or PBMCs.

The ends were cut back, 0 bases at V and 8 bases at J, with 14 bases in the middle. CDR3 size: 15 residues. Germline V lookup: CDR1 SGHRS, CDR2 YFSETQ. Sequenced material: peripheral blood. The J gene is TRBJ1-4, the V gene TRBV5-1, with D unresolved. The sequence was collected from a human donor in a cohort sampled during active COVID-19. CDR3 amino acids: CASSLGSGGDEKLFF. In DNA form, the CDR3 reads TGCGCCAGCAGCTTGGGGTCCGGCGGTGACGAAAAACTGTTTTTT.